The next 16 T cell receptor beta chains were all read from a single sample in a study of Ad26.COV2.S vaccination and SARS-CoV-2 variants. Treatment noted: some 20 received Ad26.COV2.S at low or high dose, single or two shots; about 5 received placebo; per-sample allocation not given. Sampling was performed 63 days after the first vaccine or placebo injection. Here immunoSEQ multiplex PCR was the method, and the copy in TCRdb shows in-frame clones only, minus some. The sample records about 260,000 clones, around nine tenths being singletons. Sequencing used peripheral blood, obtained in a trial of Ad26.COV2.S vaccine versus placebo. The receptors here all came from a person between 18 and 65 years old who received the Ad26.COV2.S COVID-19 vaccine or a placebo.

This clone was counted once. The rearrangement uses TRBV6-2 or TRBV6-3 and TRBJ2-7, with D possibly being TRBD2 (6 bases). This CDR3 comprises 14 residues. Germline V gives CDR1 MNHEY, CDR2 SVGEGT. Trimming pared 0 bases from V and 9 bases from J, leaving 15 bases between. Here the CDR3 reads CASSYSTRAGVQYV. CDR3 in DNA: TGTGCCAGCAGTTACTCGACTAGGGCTGGCGTGCAGTACGTC.

The chain combines TRBV15 with TRBJ2-5; 11 bases align to TRBD2. Germline CDR1 reads LNHNV; CDR2 reads YYDKDF (reference sequence). The CDR3 sequence is 16 residues long. V shed 1 base and J 2 bases; nucleotides not matched to a gene: 3. Here the CDR3 reads CATSRGTSGPQETQYF. DNA of the CDR3: TGTGCCACCAGCAGAGGGACTAGCGGGCCTCAAGAGACCCAGTACTTC.

The gene calls are TRBV9 and TRBJ2-5; no firm D call. There are 14 residues in the CDR3. V shed 0 bases and J shed 4 bases, with 10 bases lying between them. The germline CDR1 and CDR2 sequences are SGDLS and YYNGEE. CDR3 amino acids: CASSVVESAETQYF. The DNA for the CDR3 is TGTGCCAGCAGCGTAGTCGAAAGCGCAGAGACCCAGTACTTC. Full variable domain (missing parts from reference TRBV9 and TRBJ2-5): DSGVTQTPKHLITATGQRVTLRCSPRSGDLSVYWYQQSLDQGLQFLIQYYNGEERAKGNILERFSAQQFPDLHSELNLSSLELGDSALYFCASSVVESAETQYFGPGTRLLVL.

The chain carries TRBV4-3 and TRBJ1-4; 9 bases match TRBD1. CDR1 and CDR2 from the germline V gene are LGHNA and YSLEER. V was clipped by 2 bases and J by 5 bases; unmatched bases: 9. CDR3 length equals 17 residues. CDR3: CASSQPPAGTGNEKLFF. The CDR3 coding sequence is TGCGCCAGCAGCCAACCACCCGCCGGGACAGGGAATGAAAAACTGTTTTTT.

The chain combines TRBV11-2 with TRBJ2-2; D uncertain. Germline CDR1 and CDR2: SGHAT and FQNNGV. Trimming cost V 5 bases and J 4 bases, with 14 bases left between them. This CDR3 is built from 15 residues. DNA for the CDR3: TGTGCCAGCAGCCGAAATATAGGGCTCACCGGGGAGCTGTTTTTT. The encoded protein is CASSRNIGLTGELFF.

The chain links TRBV11-2 to TRBJ2-5; D is unclear. Per the germline V gene, CDR1 is SGHAT and CDR2 is FQNNGV. V lost 0 bases and J lost 2, with 13 bases in between. The CDR3 loop spans 16 amino acids. This CDR3 is CASSLDPGRAQETQYF. In nucleotides, the CDR3 is TGTGCCAGCAGCTTAGACCCCGGACGGGCTCAAGAGACCCAGTACTTC.

The chain links TRBV6-6 to TRBJ1-2; D possibly corresponds to TRBD1 (5 bases). The CDR3 spans 14 residues. V shed 6 bases and J shed 3 bases, with 14 bases lying between them. Germline CDR1 and CDR2: MNHNY and SVGAGI (reference sequence). CDR3 region: CASSKGVLYYGYTF. The CDR3 nucleotides read TGTGCCAGCAGCAAAGGGGTATTGTACTATGGCTACACCTTC.

The table lists this clone with a few counts. The chain is built from TRBV15 and TRBJ2-3, with a possible D match to TRBD1 (6 bases). CDR1 is LNHNV and CDR2 is YYDKDF in the germline V gene (reference sequence). V was shortened by 5 bases and J by 0 bases, with 15 bases between the two germline ends. The CDR3 loop spans 16 amino acids. The CDR3 loop is CATSGHRDISTDTQYF. CDR3 nucleotide sequence: TGTGCCACCAGCGGCCACCGGGACATTAGCACAGATACGCAGTATTTT.

The V gene is TRBV19, the J gene TRBJ1-1; D not resolved. Trimming took 4 bases from V and 0 from J, leaving 15 bases between them. This CDR3 spans 16 amino acids. Germline CDR1 is LNHDA and CDR2 is SQIVND (reference sequence). The CDR3 reads CASSNYGVSLNTEAFF. CDR3 DNA: TGTGCCAGTAGTAACTATGGGGTCTCCTTGAACACTGAAGCTTTCTTT. Filled out from reference TRBV19 and TRBJ1-1, the complete variable domain reads DGGITQSPKYLFRKEGQNVTLSCEQNLNHDAMYWYRQDPGQGLRLIYYSQIVNDFQKGDIAEGYSVSREKKESFPLTVTSAQKNPTAFYLCASSNYGVSLNTEAFFGQGTRLTVV.

The chain couples TRBV2 to TRBJ2-2, with 7 bases lining up with TRBD2. Trimming removed 6 bases from V and 2 bases from J; junction bases left unmatched: 6. CDR1 SNHLY and CDR2 FYNNEI come from the germline V gene. The CDR3 sequence is 15 residues long. In nucleotides, the CDR3 is TGTGCCAGCAGGGGCGGGGGATTTAACACCGGGGAGCTGTTTTTT. This codes for CASRGGGFNTGELFF.

For this clone: Other nucleotide sequences in the sample specify the same CDR3. V usage is TRBV6-2 or TRBV6-3 and J usage is TRBJ2-1; TRBD2 might be the D (5 bases). The CDR3 is made up of 14 amino acids. The V gene's germline CDR1 is MNHEY and CDR2 SVGEGT. V lost 5 bases and J 0 bases, leaving 8 bases between the germline ends. Here the CDR3 reads CASSLGGSYNEQFF. CDR3 nucleotide sequence: TGTGCCAGCAGTCTAGGAGGCTCCTACAATGAGCAGTTCTTC.

This clone was seen many times. The chain employs TRBV2 and TRBJ1-1; D is unresolved. Germline V lookup: CDR1 SNHLY, CDR2 FYNNEI. Trimming cost V 4 bases and J 6 bases, with 12 bases left between them. This CDR3 comprises 13 residues. The CDR3 loop is CASSVYVSAEAFF. Here the CDR3 DNA reads TGTGCCAGCAGTGTTTACGTTTCGGCTGAAGCTTTCTTT.

This chain links TRBV14 with TRBJ2-7, with D possibly matching TRBD1 (5 bases). The germline CDR1 and CDR2 sequences are SGHDN and FVKESK. The V gene lost 0 bases and the J gene lost 4 bases, with 19 bases spanning the gap. The CDR3 is 17 residues long. Here the CDR3 reads CASSQDLTFGQQYEQYV. CDR3 coding DNA: TGTGCCAGCAGCCAAGATCTTACCTTCGGACAACAATACGAGCAGTACGTC.

This clone was observed a single time. This chain links TRBV7-9 with TRBJ2-3; 8 positions agree with TRBD1. CDR3 length: 15 amino acids. The ends lost 5 bases at V and 2 bases at J; junction bases unmatched: 6. The germline gives CDR1 SEHNR, CDR2 FQNEAQ (reference sequence). The CDR3 loop is CASSKTGAYTDTQYF. The CDR3 nucleotides read TGTGCCAGCAGCAAGACAGGGGCATACACAGATACGCAGTATTTT.

The chain combines TRBV24-1 with TRBJ1-1, with TRBD1 matching over 9 bases. CDR1 is KGHDR, CDR2 SFDVKD, per germline. This CDR3 is 13 amino acids long. Trimming removed 7 bases from V and 4 bases from J; junction bases left unmatched: 3. The CDR3 loop is CATREDRGTEAFF. For the CDR3, the DNA is TGTGCCACCAGAGAGGACAGGGGCACTGAAGCTTTCTTT.

This clone was seen a few times. V and J are TRBV15 and TRBJ2-4; the D gene is possibly TRBD1 (6 bases). Trimming removed 3 bases from V and 4 bases from J, with 7 bases in between. This CDR3 comprises 13 residues. Per germline, CDR1 LNHNV and CDR2 YYDKDF (reference sequence). The CDR3 here is CATSRGAKNIQYF. The CDR3 DNA reads as TGTGCCACCAGCAGGGGGGCGAAAAACATTCAGTACTTC.